Shown below are 3 T cell receptor beta chains from a single sample sequenced in a study of CD8 T cells in ankylosing spondylitis. One entry per CDR3 protein results from TCRdb running MiXCR on the 5' RACE reads. The profile shows approximately 240,000 distinct CDR3 sequences, 10% of them singletons. Sequenced: blood, either unsorted or a sorted T cell fraction (not recorded which). The receptors shown here come from a male donor with ankylosing spondylitis or in good health (not recorded which).

This clonotype was counted many times. The chain combines TRBV7-9 with TRBJ1-1, with 9 nucleotides matching TRBD1. CDR1 and CDR2 from the germline V gene are SEHNR and FQNEAQ (reference sequence). The CDR3 is made up of 14 amino acids. Trimming at V came to 11 bases and at J to 2 bases, leaving 9 bases not matched to a gene. As DNA, the CDR3 is TGTGCCTCGAACAGGGGGCCAGCTAACACTGAAGCTTTCTTT. Its translation is CASNRGPANTEAFF.

This clonotype was picked up many times. The rearrangement joins TRBV5-1 to TRBJ2-4; D possibly matches TRBD1 or TRBD2 (5 bases each). Germline V gene lookup returns CDR1 SGHRS and CDR2 YFSETQ. The CDR3 is made up of 15 amino acids. With 6 bases removed from V and 0 bases from J, the gap between germline ends came to 13 bases. CDR3 region: CASKGTGLAKNIQYF. As DNA, the CDR3 is TGCGCCAGCAAGGGGACCGGGCTAGCCAAAAACATTCAGTACTTC.

This clonotype was observed many times. V and J are TRBV4-2 and TRBJ2-5; 12 bases agree with TRBD2. The CDR3 totals 16 residues. J gave up 5 bases and V 3 bases, and 7 bases lay outside the gene matches. Per the germline V gene, CDR1 is LGHNA and CDR2 is YNFKEQ. The CDR3 loop reads CASSQAGTSGRETQYF. The CDR3, as DNA: TGTGCCAGCAGCCAGGCCGGGACTAGCGGGCGGGAGACCCAGTACTTC.